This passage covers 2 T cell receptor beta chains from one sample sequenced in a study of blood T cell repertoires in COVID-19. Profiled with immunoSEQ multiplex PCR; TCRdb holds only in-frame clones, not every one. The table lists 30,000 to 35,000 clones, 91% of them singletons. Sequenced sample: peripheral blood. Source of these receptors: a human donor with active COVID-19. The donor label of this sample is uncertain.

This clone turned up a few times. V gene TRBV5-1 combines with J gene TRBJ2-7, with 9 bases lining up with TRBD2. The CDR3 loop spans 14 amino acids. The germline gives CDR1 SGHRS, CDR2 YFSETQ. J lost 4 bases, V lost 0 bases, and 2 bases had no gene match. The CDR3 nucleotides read TGCGCCAGCAGCTTGGTAGCGGGAGTGTACGAGCAGTACTTC. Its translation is CASSLVAGVYEQYF.

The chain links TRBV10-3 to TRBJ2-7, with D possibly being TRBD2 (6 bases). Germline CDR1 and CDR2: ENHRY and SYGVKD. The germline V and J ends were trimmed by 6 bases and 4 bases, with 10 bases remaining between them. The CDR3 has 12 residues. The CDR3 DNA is TGTGCCATCAGCGAGACTAGTTACGAGCAGTACTTC. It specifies CAISETSYEQYF.